This TCR beta chain was identified in a study of blood T cell repertoires in COVID-19. Study overall: Specimens from acute and convalescent COVID-19 originated in the United States, Italy and Spain. Sample material is recorded as cDNA or gDNA derived from T cells, B-cell-depleted T cells, or PBMCs.

The germline V gene encodes CDR1 MDHEN and CDR2 SYDVKM. V dropped 2 bases and J dropped 4 bases, with 12 bases sitting between them. This CDR3 comprises 14 residues. In the authors' methods: Reference gene primer amplification gave estimated nucleated cell counts. Sequencing was performed with immunoSEQ multiplex PCR; in TCRdb, only in-frame clones are kept and a portion is missing. V and J calls and clone size come straight from that table; D and trimming were deduced from the DNA. The repertoire has 380,000 or so clones, more than 75% of them found once; the top ten carry 1.1%. This chain joins TRBV28 and TRBJ2-7; D perhaps matches TRBD2 (5 bases). Sequenced sample: peripheral blood. This sequence was found in a human donor with acute or convalescent COVID-19. The donor label of this sample is uncertain. The CDR3 nucleotides are TGTGCCAGCAGTTTAGAAAATGAGCGGTACGAGCAGTACTTC. This sequence encodes CASSLENERYEQYF.